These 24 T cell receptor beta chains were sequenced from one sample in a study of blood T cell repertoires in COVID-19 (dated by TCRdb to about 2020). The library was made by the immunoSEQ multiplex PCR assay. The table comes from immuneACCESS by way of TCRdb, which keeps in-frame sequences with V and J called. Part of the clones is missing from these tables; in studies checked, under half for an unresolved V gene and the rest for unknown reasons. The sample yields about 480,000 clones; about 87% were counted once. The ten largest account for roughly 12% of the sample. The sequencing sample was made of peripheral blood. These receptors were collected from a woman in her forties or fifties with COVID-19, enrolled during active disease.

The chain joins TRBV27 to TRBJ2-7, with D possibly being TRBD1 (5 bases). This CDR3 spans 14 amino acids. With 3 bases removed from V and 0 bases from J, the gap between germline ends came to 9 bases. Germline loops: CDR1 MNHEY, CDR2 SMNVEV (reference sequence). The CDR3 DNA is TGTGCCAGCAGTTTCAGGCAGGGCTCCTACGAGCAGTACTTC. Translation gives CASSFRQGSYEQYF.

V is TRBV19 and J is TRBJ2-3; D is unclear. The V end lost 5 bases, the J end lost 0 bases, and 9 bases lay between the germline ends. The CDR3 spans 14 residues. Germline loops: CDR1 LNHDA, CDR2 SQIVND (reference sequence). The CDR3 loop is CASSESRSTDTQYF. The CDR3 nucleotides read TGTGCCAGTAGTGAGTCCCGCAGCACAGATACGCAGTATTTT.

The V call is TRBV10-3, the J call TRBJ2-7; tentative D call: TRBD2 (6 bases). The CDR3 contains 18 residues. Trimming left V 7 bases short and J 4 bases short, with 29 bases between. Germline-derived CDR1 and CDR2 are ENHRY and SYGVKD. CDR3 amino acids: CAITRPGLPDRPGYEQYF. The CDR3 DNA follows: TGTGCCATCACTAGGCCGGGACTGCCCGACCGACCGGGGTACGAGCAGTACTTC.

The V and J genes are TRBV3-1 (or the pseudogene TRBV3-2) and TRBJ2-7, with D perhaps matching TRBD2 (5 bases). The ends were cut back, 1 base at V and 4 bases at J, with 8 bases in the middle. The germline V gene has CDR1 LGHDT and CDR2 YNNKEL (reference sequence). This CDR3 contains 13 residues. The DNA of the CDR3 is TGTGCCAGCAGCCAAGCGGGGTTGTACGAGCAGTACTTC. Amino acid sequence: CASSQAGLYEQYF.

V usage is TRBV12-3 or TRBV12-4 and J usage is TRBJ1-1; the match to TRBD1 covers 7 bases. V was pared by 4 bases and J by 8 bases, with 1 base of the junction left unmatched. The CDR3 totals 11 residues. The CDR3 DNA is TGTGCCAGCAGTTACAGGGGAGAAGCTTTCTTT. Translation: CASSYRGEAFF.

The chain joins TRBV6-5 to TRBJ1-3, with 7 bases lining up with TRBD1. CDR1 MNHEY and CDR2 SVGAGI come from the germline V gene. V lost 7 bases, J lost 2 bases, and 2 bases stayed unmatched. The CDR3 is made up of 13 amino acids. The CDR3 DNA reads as TGTGCCAGCACCCAGGGGGCTGGAAACACCATATATTTT. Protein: CASTQGAGNTIYF.

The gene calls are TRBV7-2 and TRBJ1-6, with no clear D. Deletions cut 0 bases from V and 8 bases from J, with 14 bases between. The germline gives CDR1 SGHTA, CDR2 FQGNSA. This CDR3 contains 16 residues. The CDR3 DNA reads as TGTGCCAGCAGCTTAGCCGCTCGGAAAGCGGATTCACCCCTCCACTTT. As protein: CASSLAARKADSPLHF.

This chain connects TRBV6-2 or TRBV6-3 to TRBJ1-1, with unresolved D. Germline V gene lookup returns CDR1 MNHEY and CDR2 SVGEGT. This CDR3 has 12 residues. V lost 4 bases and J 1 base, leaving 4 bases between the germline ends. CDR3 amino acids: CASSSGNTEAFF. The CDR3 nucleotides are TGTGCCAGCAGTTCAGGGAACACTGAAGCTTTCTTT.

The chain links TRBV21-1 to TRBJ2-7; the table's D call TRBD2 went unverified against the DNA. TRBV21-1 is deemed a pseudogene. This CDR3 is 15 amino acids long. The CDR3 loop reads CASIPSGGGGYEQYF. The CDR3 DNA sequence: TGTGCCAGCATCCCTTCGGGGGGAGGGGGTTACGAGCAGTACTTC.

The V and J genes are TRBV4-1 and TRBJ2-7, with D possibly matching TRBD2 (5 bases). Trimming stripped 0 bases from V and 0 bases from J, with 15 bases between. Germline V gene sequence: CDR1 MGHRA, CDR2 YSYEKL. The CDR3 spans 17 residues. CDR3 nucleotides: TGCGCCAGCAGCCAAGAACTAAGCGGCCTTAGCTCCTACGAGCAGTACTTC. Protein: CASSQELSGLSSYEQYF.

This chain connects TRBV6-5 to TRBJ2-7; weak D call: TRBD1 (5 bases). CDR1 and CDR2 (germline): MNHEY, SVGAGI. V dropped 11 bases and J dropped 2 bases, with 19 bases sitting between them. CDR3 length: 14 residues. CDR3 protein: CAGPVRVRAYEQYF. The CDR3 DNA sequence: TGTGCCGGGCCCGTCCGAGTCAGGGCCTACGAGCAGTACTTC.

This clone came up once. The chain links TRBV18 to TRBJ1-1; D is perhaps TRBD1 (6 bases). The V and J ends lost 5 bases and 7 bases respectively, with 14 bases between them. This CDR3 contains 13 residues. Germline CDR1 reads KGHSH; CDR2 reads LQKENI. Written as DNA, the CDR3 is TGTGCCAGCTCATACTACAGGGAAGATGAAGCTTTCTTT. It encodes CASSYYREDEAFF.

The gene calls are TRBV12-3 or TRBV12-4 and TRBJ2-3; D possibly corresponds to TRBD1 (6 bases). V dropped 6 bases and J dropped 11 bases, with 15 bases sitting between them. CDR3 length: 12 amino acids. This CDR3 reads CASSLDRLGQYF. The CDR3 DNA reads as TGTGCCAGCAGCCTCGACAGGCTTGGGCAGTATTTT.

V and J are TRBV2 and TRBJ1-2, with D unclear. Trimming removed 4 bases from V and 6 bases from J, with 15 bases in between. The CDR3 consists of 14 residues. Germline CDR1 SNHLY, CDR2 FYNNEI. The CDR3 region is CASSVWVGRDGYTF. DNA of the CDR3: TGTGCCAGCAGTGTGTGGGTGGGGAGGGATGGCTACACCTTC.

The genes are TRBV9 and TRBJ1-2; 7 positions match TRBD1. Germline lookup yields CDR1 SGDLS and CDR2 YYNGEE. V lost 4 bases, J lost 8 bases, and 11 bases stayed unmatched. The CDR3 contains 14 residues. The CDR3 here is CASSPDEGARGYTF. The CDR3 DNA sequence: TGTGCCAGCAGCCCAGATGAGGGGGCGCGAGGCTACACCTTC.

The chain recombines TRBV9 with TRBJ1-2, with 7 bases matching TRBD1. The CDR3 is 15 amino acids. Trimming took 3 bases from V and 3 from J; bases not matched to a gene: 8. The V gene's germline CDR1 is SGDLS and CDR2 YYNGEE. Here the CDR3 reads CASSASTGPDYGYTF. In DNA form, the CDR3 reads TGTGCCAGCAGCGCATCGACAGGGCCTGACTATGGCTACACCTTC. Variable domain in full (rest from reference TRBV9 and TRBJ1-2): DSGVTQTPKHLITATGQRVTLRCSPRSGDLSVYWYQQSLDQGLQFLIQYYNGEERAKGNILERFSAQQFPDLHSELNLSSLELGDSALYFCASSASTGPDYGYTFGSGTRLTVV.

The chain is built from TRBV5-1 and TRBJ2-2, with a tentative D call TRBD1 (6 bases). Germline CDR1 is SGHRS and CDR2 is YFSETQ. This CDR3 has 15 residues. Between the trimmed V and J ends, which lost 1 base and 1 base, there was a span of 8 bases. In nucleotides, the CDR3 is TGCGCCAGCAGCTTGTGGGGACAGAACACCGGGGAGCTGTTTTTT. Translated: CASSLWGQNTGELFF.

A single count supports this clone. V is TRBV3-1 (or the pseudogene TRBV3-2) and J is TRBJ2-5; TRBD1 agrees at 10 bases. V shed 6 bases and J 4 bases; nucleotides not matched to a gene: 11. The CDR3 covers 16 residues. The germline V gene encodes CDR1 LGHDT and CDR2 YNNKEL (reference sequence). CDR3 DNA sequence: TGTGCCAGCAGTTACGGACAGGGGGTTTTGAGAGAGACCCAGTACTTC. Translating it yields CASSYGQGVLRETQYF.

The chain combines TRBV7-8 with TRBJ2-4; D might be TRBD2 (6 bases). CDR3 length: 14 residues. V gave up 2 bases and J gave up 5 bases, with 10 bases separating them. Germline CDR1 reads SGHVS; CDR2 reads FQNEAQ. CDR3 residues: CASSLRGRQNIQYF. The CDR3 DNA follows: TGTGCCAGCAGCTTACGGGGGAGGCAAAACATTCAGTACTTC.

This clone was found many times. The CDR3 nucleotides are TGTGCCAGCAGTTCCCTCCGGGACACCGGGGAGCTGTTTTTT. Translating gives CASSSLRDTGELFF. This rearrangement joins TRBV6-6 to TRBJ2-2, with unresolved D. This CDR3 contains 14 residues. Germline V gene sequence: CDR1 MNHNY, CDR2 SVGAGI (reference sequence). Trimming took 4 bases from V and 3 from J, leaving 9 bases between them.

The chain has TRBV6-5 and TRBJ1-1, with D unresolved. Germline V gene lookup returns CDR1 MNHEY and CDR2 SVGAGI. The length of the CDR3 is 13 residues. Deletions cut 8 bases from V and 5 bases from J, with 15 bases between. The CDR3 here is CASLEPPGTEAFF. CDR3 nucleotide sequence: TGTGCCAGCCTAGAACCTCCGGGGACTGAAGCTTTCTTT.

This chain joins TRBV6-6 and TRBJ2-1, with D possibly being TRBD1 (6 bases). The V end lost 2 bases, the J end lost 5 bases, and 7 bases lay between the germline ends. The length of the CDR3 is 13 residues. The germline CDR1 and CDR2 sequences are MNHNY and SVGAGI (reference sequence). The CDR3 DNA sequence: TGTGCCAGCAGTTACGAGGGGGACAATGAGCAGTTCTTC. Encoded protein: CASSYEGDNEQFF.

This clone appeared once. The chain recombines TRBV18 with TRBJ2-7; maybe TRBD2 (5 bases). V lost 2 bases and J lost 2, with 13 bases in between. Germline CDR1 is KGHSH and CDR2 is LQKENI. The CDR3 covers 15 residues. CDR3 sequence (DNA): TGTGCCAGCTCACCAGACGGGATACTTCCCTACGAGCAGTACTTC. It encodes CASSPDGILPYEQYF.

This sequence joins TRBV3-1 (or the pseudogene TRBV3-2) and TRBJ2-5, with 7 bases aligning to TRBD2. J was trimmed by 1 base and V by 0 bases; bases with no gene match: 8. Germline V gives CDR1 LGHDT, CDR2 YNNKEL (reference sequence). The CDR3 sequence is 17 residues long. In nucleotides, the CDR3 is TGTGCCAGCAGCCAAGATCGGTTCGGGGGGAGCCAAGAGACCCAGTACTTC. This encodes CASSQDRFGGSQETQYF.